These 22 T cell receptor beta chains originate from one sample sequenced in a study of cytomegalovirus exposure and HLA in healthy donors (dated by TCRdb to between 2016 and 2019). Libraries were constructed by the immunoSEQ multiplex PCR assay. For the multiplex PCR, a mixture combining 60 forward primers for TCR Vbeta segments and 13 reverse primers for TCR Jbeta segments was used. TCRdb provides this immuneACCESS table in a form limited to in-frame rearrangements. Some clones are lacking; in checked studies, under half of them reflect an unresolved V gene, and why the rest are absent is not known. Counted in this sample were approximately 170,000 clones; around 74% of them appeared once. The top ten hold about 3.4% of the sample. Sequenced sample: PBMCs. The source of these receptors is a female donor in good health and CMV-seronegative.

The sample holds a few counts of this clone. The chain links TRBV28 to TRBJ1-3, with TRBD1 matching over 7 bases. The V gene end was trimmed by 5 bases and the J gene end by 0 bases; junction bases not matched to a gene: 10. Germline V gene sequence: CDR1 MDHEN, CDR2 SYDVKM. This CDR3 has 17 residues. CDR3 sequence reads: CASSTGDSLPSGNTIYF. CDR3 in DNA: TGTGCCAGCAGTACAGGGGACAGCCTCCCCTCTGGAAACACCATATATTTT.

The gene calls are TRBV6-8 and TRBJ2-7; D not certain. The germline V and J ends were trimmed by 1 base and 2 bases, with 12 bases remaining between them. The CDR3 consists of 15 residues. Per germline, CDR1 MNHGY and CDR2 SAAAGT. In nucleotides, the CDR3 is TGTGCCAGCAGTTACTTAGAGAACTCAACCTACGAGCAGTACTTC. Its translation: CASSYLENSTYEQYF.

J is TRBJ2-6 and V is TRBV19, with D perhaps matching TRBD2 (6 bases). The V end lost 6 bases, the J end lost 0 bases, and 12 bases lay between the germline ends. Germline loops: CDR1 LNHDA, CDR2 SQIVND (reference sequence). There are 16 residues in the CDR3. DNA for the CDR3: TGTGCCAGTAGGTCCGGGAGAACCTCTGGGGCCAACGTCCTGACTTTC. This codes for CASRSGRTSGANVLTF.

This sequence joins TRBV25-1 and TRBJ1-3; no clear D. Trimming took off 4 bases at V and 0 bases at J, with 13 bases between the two ends. Germline V gene lookup returns CDR1 MGHDK and CDR2 SYGVNS. CDR3 length: 16 amino acids. The CDR3 spells CASSVAEISSGNTIYF. The CDR3 coding sequence is TGTGCCAGCAGTGTGGCGGAGATTAGCTCTGGAAACACCATATATTTT.

The chain combines TRBV14 with TRBJ1-1; 8 bases fit TRBD1. The CDR3 is 16 amino acids. After removal of 4 bases from V and 1 base from J, the junction contained 8 bases not matched to a gene. CDR1 and CDR2 (germline): SGHDN, FVKESK. The CDR3: CASSPDRGWTNTEAFF. The CDR3 DNA is TGTGCCAGCAGCCCCGACAGGGGATGGACGAACACTGAAGCTTTCTTT. Using reference TRBV14 and TRBJ1-1 for the parts outside the CDR3, the full variable domain is EAGVTQFPSHSVIEKGQTVTLRCDPISGHDNLYWYRRVMGKEIKFLLHFVKESKQDESGMPNNRFLAERTGGTYSTLKVQPAELEDSGVYFCASSPDRGWTNTEAFFGQGTRLTVV.

A word on this clone: One end of the junction fails to match germline, which may point to a read error. CDR3: CSVKTGGDSPPHF. In nucleotides, the CDR3 is TGCAGCGTTAAGACAGGGGGAGATTCACCCCCCCACTTT. The chain joins TRBV29-1 to TRBJ1-6, with TRBD1 matching 9 bases. The CDR3 is 13 amino acids. The germline V gene encodes CDR1 SQVTM and CDR2 ANQGSEA.

This clone was detected only a few times. The CDR3 here is CARSLATGMNTEAFF. CDR3 coding DNA: TGTGCCAGAAGCTTGGCCACAGGTATGAACACTGAAGCTTTCTTT. J is TRBJ1-1 and V is TRBV5-3; TRBD1 might be the D (5 bases). TRBV5-3 is identified as an open reading frame with a role that is uncertain. This CDR3 contains 15 residues. The ends were cut back, 0 bases at V and 0 bases at J, with 9 bases in the middle.

CDR3: CASRLAPNLAGVLDTQYF. CDR3 coding DNA: TGTGCAAGTCGCTTAGCGCCCAACTTAGCGGGGGTGCTGGATACGCAGTATTTT. The chain is built from TRBV12-2 and TRBJ2-3; the table gives TRBD2 as D, unverified against the DNA. TRBV12-2 has pseudogene status. The CDR3 length is 18 residues.

The chain combines TRBV27 with TRBJ1-1, with 9 bases lining up with TRBD1. The germline V gene encodes CDR1 MNHEY and CDR2 SMNVEV (reference sequence). CDR3 length equals 16 residues. V lost 8 bases, J lost 1 base, and 11 bases stayed unmatched. CDR3: CASGHRGRVGNTEAFF. In nucleotides, the CDR3 is TGTGCCAGCGGACACAGGGGGCGAGTGGGGAACACTGAAGCTTTCTTT.

This sequence joins TRBV19 and TRBJ2-3; 7 positions match TRBD2. The CDR3 runs to 14 residues. V was pared by 9 bases and J by 2 bases, with 8 bases of the junction left unmatched. Germline V gene lookup returns CDR1 LNHDA and CDR2 SQIVND (reference sequence). The CDR3 region is CASRPGLSTDTQYF. The CDR3 DNA follows: TGTGCCAGCCGGCCGGGACTATCCACAGATACGCAGTATTTT.

This clone has just a few counts. The chain carries TRBV28 and TRBJ1-1; weak D call: TRBD1 (6 bases). In germline, CDR1 is MDHEN, CDR2 SYDVKM. The CDR3 is made up of 15 amino acids. With 3 bases removed from V and 1 base from J, the gap between germline ends came to 12 bases. The CDR3 is CASSFRDNGNTEAFF. The DNA for the CDR3 is TGTGCCAGCAGTTTCCGGGACAATGGGAACACTGAAGCTTTCTTT.

The count of this clone is one. The chain carries TRBV4-1 and TRBJ1-2; D is ambiguous. The CDR3 contains 15 residues. The germline V and J ends were trimmed by 4 bases and 8 bases, with 20 bases remaining between them. CDR1 is MGHRA, CDR2 YSYEKL, per germline. In nucleotides, the CDR3 is TGCGCCAGCAGCCTCAGTGTTTATGGCATTCGAGGCTACACCTTC. It translates to CASSLSVYGIRGYTF.

This chain joins TRBV5-1 and TRBJ2-5; weak D call: TRBD1 (5 bases). CDR1 and CDR2 (germline): SGHRS, YFSETQ. With 4 bases removed from V and 4 bases from J, the gap between germline ends came to 8 bases. This CDR3 contains 12 residues. The chain's CDR3 is CASSPDTETQYF. The CDR3 nucleotides read TGCGCCAGCAGCCCGGACACAGAGACCCAGTACTTC.

The V call is TRBV18, the J call TRBJ1-5; D unresolved. This CDR3 contains 15 residues. Germline CDR1 and CDR2: KGHSH and LQKENI. V lost 0 bases, J lost 4 bases, and 10 bases lay in between. The CDR3 sequence: CASSPPGSPNQPQHF. As DNA, the CDR3 is TGTGCCAGCTCACCACCGGGCAGCCCTAATCAGCCCCAGCATTTT.

Only one count was recorded for this clone. The CDR3 DNA sequence: TGCGCCAGCAGCCCGGGACAATACACCGGGGAGCTGTTTTTT. Translation gives CASSPGQYTGELFF. The rearrangement uses TRBV4-3 and TRBJ2-2, with a possible D match to TRBD1 (6 bases). Germline V lookup: CDR1 LGHNA, CDR2 YSLEER. The germline V and J ends were trimmed by 4 bases and 3 bases, with 9 bases remaining between them. The CDR3 covers 14 residues.

This rearrangement joins TRBV2 to TRBJ2-3; D remains unclear. V dropped 7 bases and J dropped 0 bases, with 17 bases sitting between them. The CDR3 has 16 residues. Germline CDR1 SNHLY, CDR2 FYNNEI. The DNA for the CDR3 is TGTGCCAGCACCCCCGAGGCGACCCTTAGCACAGATACGCAGTATTTT. Translating gives CASTPEATLSTDTQYF.

The CDR3 sequence is CAWSGQGVDSPLHF. CDR3 sequence (DNA): TGTGCCTGGAGCGGCCAGGGGGTTGATTCACCCCTCCACTTT. The rearrangement uses TRBV30 and TRBJ1-6; the match to TRBD1 covers 7 bases. The J segment lost 8 bases and the V segment lost 3 bases, leaving 7 bases of the junction unmatched. CDR1 and CDR2 (germline): GTSNPN, SVGIG (reference sequence). This CDR3 comprises 14 residues.

The rearrangement uses TRBV27 and TRBJ1-2; D gene ambiguous. Between the trimmed V and J ends, which lost 5 bases and 8 bases, there was a span of 12 bases. Germline V lookup: CDR1 MNHEY, CDR2 SMNVEV (reference sequence). The CDR3 runs to 12 residues. The CDR3 nucleotides are TGTGCCAGCAGTCCCGGGGATTACGGCTACACCTTC. It is translated as CASSPGDYGYTF.

This chain links TRBV15 with TRBJ1-1, with no clear D. This CDR3 is built from 14 residues. In germline, CDR1 is LNHNV, CDR2 YYDKDF (reference sequence). With 0 bases removed from V and 6 bases from J, the gap between germline ends came to 11 bases. The CDR3 DNA is TGTGCCACCAGCAGAGATAGGGCTAGCCCTGAAGCTTTCTTT. Its protein is CATSRDRASPEAFF.

This chain uses TRBV7-9 with TRBJ1-2; TRBD1 agrees at 10 bases. V lost 5 bases to trimming and J lost 8 bases; unmatched junction nucleotides: 14. Germline values: CDR1 SEHNR, CDR2 FQNEAQ (reference sequence). This CDR3 has 16 residues. Written as DNA, the CDR3 is TGTGCCAGCAGCCAGACAGGGGGCGCGGATATAGAGGGCTACACCTTC. Its translation is CASSQTGGADIEGYTF.

This sequence joins TRBV5-1 and TRBJ2-1; 9 positions match TRBD1. J gave up 8 bases and V 4 bases, and 7 bases lay outside the gene matches. CDR1 and CDR2 (germline): SGHRS, YFSETQ. The CDR3 runs 14 residues. DNA of the CDR3: TGCGCCAGCAGCCGCGCGGGACAGGGCTATGAGCAGTTCTTC. Translating gives CASSRAGQGYEQFF. Combining the CDR3 with reference TRBV5-1 and TRBJ2-1 gives the whole variable domain KAGVTQTPRYLIKTRGQQVTLSCSPISGHRSVSWYQQTPGQGLQFLFEYFSETQRNKGNFPGRFSGRQFSNSRSEMNVSTLELGDSALYLCASSRAGQGYEQFFGPGTRLTVL.

This chain links TRBV10-1 with TRBJ1-1; the D is unclear. Germline-derived CDR1 and CDR2 are WNHNN and SYGVQD (reference sequence). The V end was cut by 4 bases, the J end by 7 bases, with 13 bases between. The CDR3 is 13 residues long. CDR3 nucleotides: TGCGCCAGCAGTGCCGGGCCCGGGGTTGAAGCTTTCTTT. Encoded protein: CASSAGPGVEAFF.